This TCR beta chain was documented in a study of blood T cell repertoires in COVID-19. Overall study context: Samples taken during acute and convalescent COVID-19 were collected in the United States, Italy and Spain. PBMCs, B-cell-depleted T cells, or T cells were the source of the cDNA or gDNA that made up the material.

Methods used by the authors: Reference gene primer amplification gave nucleated cell count estimates. The data were produced by immunoSEQ multiplex PCR, yet TCRdb's version contains in-frame clones alone and is incomplete. The D gene and trimming were derived from the DNA, and the V and J assignments and clone size from that table. The sample shows fewer than 250,000 clones, 85% to 90% of them seen only once. The germline V gene has CDR1 SGHAT and CDR2 FQDESV (reference sequence). CDR3 size: 15 residues. Unmatched junction bases numbered 5, after V lost 3 bases and J lost 5 bases. The J gene is TRBJ2-5, the V gene TRBV11-1, with 11 bases matching TRBD2. The receptor's source is a man aged 55 to 70 with acute or convalescent COVID-19. Sequences were obtained from peripheral blood. The CDR3 spells CASSFASGGLETQYF. The CDR3 DNA follows: TGTGCCAGCAGCTTTGCTAGCGGGGGGTTGGAGACCCAGTACTTC.